This TCR beta chain was identified in a study of blood T cell repertoires in COVID-19. Study-wide background: PBMCs, B-cell-depleted T cells, or T cells provided the cDNA or gDNA that made up the material.

Generated by immunoSEQ multiplex PCR, the TCRdb table keeps only in-frame clones and is missing some. The sample shows some 50,000 clones, about 87% of them seen only once. Germline-derived CDR1 and CDR2 are LNHDA and SQIVND (reference sequence). The CDR3 covers 15 residues. Trimming shortened V by 7 bases and J by 6 bases, and 18 bases separated the two germline ends. This chain connects TRBV19 to TRBJ2-2, with D tentatively TRBD2 (7 bases). The TCR was taken from a human donor in a cohort sampled during active COVID-19. Input material: peripheral blood. The CDR3 DNA reads TGTGCCAGTAAACGCGGGGAGGGGGTCGCCGGGGAGCTGTTTTTT. Its translation: CASKRGEGVAGELFF.